This T cell receptor beta chain comes out of a study of T cells after yellow fever vaccination (dated by TCRdb to the late 2010s). Notes on the research overall: Libraries from fractions with low cell numbers were prepared with the SMART-Seq v4 Ultra Low Input RNA kit. To track T-cell clones before and after primary and booster YFV17D yellow fever vaccination, bulk TCR alpha and beta repertoires were sequenced longitudinally. Two healthy male donors made up the cohort, one aged 18 to 29 years and the other aged 30 to 39 years. Blood was collected at multiple timepoints before and after primary and secondary immunization, and bulk PBMC replicates and cell subsets were isolated. The study at large found these results: Only a couple of donors were included in the study, so the extent to which the findings can be generalized is limited. After the booster, most clones that had expanded after primary vaccination were detected again (around 97% of CD4 and around 88% of CD8), suggesting broad maintenance of memory. A small share of clonotypes occurred in both CD4 and CD8 compartments, likely arising from convergent recombination. The secondary T-cell response was weaker than the primary response but faster, peaking on day 5 instead of day 15. Computational filtering was needed because FACS-sorted repertoires could contain abundant contaminating clonotypes from the bulk population.

In light of the paper, this sample's treatment or condition label describes: live attenuated yellow fever vaccine strain. A standard Ficoll-Paque protocol was used to isolate PBMCs from peripheral blood. Dynabeads CD4 and CD8 positive selection kits were used to isolate the CD4 and CD8 T-cell fractions. TriZol was used to extract RNA from bulk PBMCs, from CD4 and CD8 fractions, and from dextramer-positive and dextramer-negative fractions. CDR1 is given as SEHNR and CDR2 as FQNEAQ, both from the germline V gene (reference sequence). The junction shows trimming of 5 bases on V and 3 bases on J, plus 20 bases between the germline ends. From cysteine to phenylalanine, the CDR3 is 16 amino acids long. Kept here is only the CDR3 DNA, which spans 48 bases and is read in frame from base 1. This clonotype was seen only a few times. No antigen is known for it. Per-base qualities were not stored, and no clone one base away is much larger.

TCR cDNA was synthesized by 5'RACE template switching, through which a universal primer site and unique molecular identifiers were introduced. Priming of cDNA synthesis was performed from both the TCR alpha and TCR beta constant segments. Two PCR steps were used to amplify libraries, with sample barcodes and sequencing adapters being added in the second step. Sequencing of the libraries was done on either Illumina HiSeq 2500 (2x100 bp) or NovaSeq (2x150 bp). The study's processing was this. Reads were demultiplexed and collapsed into UMI consensus sequences with MIGEC, and V(D)J alignment was performed with MiXCR. Using edgeR on replicate PBMC samples, clonotypes were called vaccine-responding if FDR was below 0.01 and the log2 fold change was above 5 up to day 15. Each bulk clonotype was labeled CD4 or CD8 based on which sequenced repertoire, CD4 or CD8, contained the clonotype at higher abundance. TCRdb applied fastp at Q25 and MiXCR to the public reads, then kept only in-frame beta chains. Records with the same CDR3 protein are collapsed into one entry carrying the most frequent genes and DNA. In this record, the V and J calls reflect TCRdb's handling and not the investigators' own analysis. The sample yields approximately 70,000 distinct CDR3 sequences; about 7.2% were counted once. Around 30% of the sample is held by the ten biggest clonotypes.

The source is a man aged 18 to 29 who received the YFV17D yellow fever vaccine. The receptor chain draws on TRBV7-9 and TRBJ2-7; a confident D gene designation cannot be given. The sample in question was CD8+ T cells sorted from PBMCs, obtained 10 to 11 days after the first yellow fever vaccination. This receptor has the CDR3 CASSRRSSGQYYEQYF. The DNA sequence follows: TGTGCCAGCAGCCGACGGTCGTCGGGTCAGTACTACGAGCAGTACTTC.